The 16 T cell receptor beta chains below come from one sample, sequenced in a study of beta chain features in type 1 diabetes. Their antigens are not known. The study reverse transcribed the entire isolated RNA, so it sequenced expressed TCRB transcripts. TCRdb's table, derived via immunoSEQ multiplex PCR, lists solely in-frame clones and lacks some. Among 240,000 or so clones, just over 20% were seen once, and the ten largest hold 0.028%. Study observations and caveats: Researchers report that Type 1 diabetes patients had moderately but significantly shorter TCRB CDR3s across all four CD4+ subsets.

The sample taken for sequencing was naive CD4+ T cells from blood. These receptors originate from a woman aged 40 to 50 with type 1 diabetes.

The V gene is TRBV7-3, the J gene TRBJ1-1; the D is unclear. The CDR3 covers 13 residues. CDR1 and CDR2 (germline): SGHTA, FQGTGA. V lost 2 bases to trimming and J lost 0 bases, with 4 bases between them. In DNA form, the CDR3 reads TGTGCCAGCAGCTTAGGCATGAACACTGAAGCTTTCTTT. Translating it yields CASSLGMNTEAFF.

This clone was seen a few times. The chain carries TRBV29-1 and TRBJ2-1; D may be TRBD2 (7 bases). Between the trimmed V and J ends, which lost 6 bases and 7 bases, there was a span of 22 bases. There are 15 residues in the CDR3. Germline V lookup: CDR1 SQVTM, CDR2 ANQGSEA. The CDR3 sequence is CSVVPEGGLWNEQFF. DNA of the CDR3: TGCAGCGTAGTTCCGGAGGGGGGGTTATGGAATGAGCAGTTCTTC.

This chain uses TRBV20-1 with TRBJ2-4, with TRBD1 as a possible D gene (6 bases). The CDR3 is 11 residues long. Trimming removed 6 bases at V and 7 bases at J, with 10 bases between. CDR1 DFQATT and CDR2 SNEGSKA come from the germline V gene (reference sequence). The CDR3 region is CSAFDRNIQYF. CDR3 nucleotides: TGCAGTGCCTTCGACAGGAACATTCAGTACTTC.

For this clone: The sample carries other DNA sequences with the same CDR3. The chain joins TRBV29-1 to TRBJ2-5; 7 bases agree with TRBD1. The junction had 3 bases not matched to a gene; V was cut back by 4 bases and J by 4 bases. The V gene's germline CDR1 is SQVTM and CDR2 ANQGSEA. The CDR3 covers 12 residues. The CDR3 is CSVGQGAETQYF. The CDR3 nucleotides read TGCAGCGTTGGACAGGGTGCAGAGACCCAGTACTTC.

There are a few counts of this clone. The chain combines TRBV5-1 with TRBJ2-7; maybe TRBD2 (5 bases). Looked up from germline, CDR1 is SGHRS and CDR2 is YFSETQ. V shed 4 bases and J shed 7 bases, with 21 bases lying between them. The CDR3 is 15 residues long. The CDR3 is CASSPPNGMAVEQYF. CDR3 nucleotide sequence: TGCGCCAGCAGCCCGCCAAACGGGATGGCGGTTGAGCAGTACTTC.

J is TRBJ2-1 and V is TRBV18; TRBD2 matches 10 bases. Germline values: CDR1 KGHSH, CDR2 LQKENI. This CDR3 contains 17 residues. V trimming: 4 bases; J trimming: 0 bases; junction bases outside the gene matches: 6. The CDR3 DNA sequence: TGTGCCAGCTCACGACTAGCGGGTACCGACTCCTACAATGAGCAGTTCTTC. Its translation is CASSRLAGTDSYNEQFF.

This clone was counted only a few times. CDR3 DNA: TGTGCCAGCAGCCCCTTAGCGGGAGGCCCGGGGAGCAATGAGCAGTTCTTC. Amino acids: CASSPLAGGPGSNEQFF. The chain couples TRBV7-9 to TRBJ2-1; 10 bases map to TRBD2. The trim removed 5 bases at V and 6 bases at J, leaving 13 bases unmatched. The germline CDR1 and CDR2 sequences are SEHNR and FQNEAQ (reference sequence). CDR3 length: 17 residues. The whole variable domain, filled in from reference TRBV7-9 and TRBJ2-1, reads DTGVSQNPRHKITKRGQNVTFRCDPISEHNRLYWYRQTLGQGPEFLTYFQNEAQLEKSRLLSDRFSAERPKGSFSTLEIQRTEQGDSAMYLCASSPLAGGPGSNEQFFGPGTRLTVL.

This clone was seen a few times. The same CDR3 can be traced to other DNA sequences in this sample. The V and J genes are TRBV5-1 and TRBJ2-7; TRBD1 is a possible D gene (5 bases). Trimming took 0 bases from V and 1 from J, leaving 5 bases between them. Germline V lookup: CDR1 SGHRS, CDR2 YFSETQ. The CDR3 has 13 amino acids. The CDR3 DNA follows: TGCGCCAGCAGCTTGGACAGGTCCTACGAGCAGTACTTC. This codes for CASSLDRSYEQYF.

The CDR3 is CASSLPTAYEDYTF. The DNA of the CDR3 is TGCGCCAGCAGCTTGCCGACAGCGTATGAAGACTACACCTTC. The genes are TRBV5-1 and TRBJ1-2; perhaps TRBD1 as D (5 bases). Germline CDR1 is SGHRS and CDR2 is YFSETQ. The V and J ends lost 1 base and 10 bases respectively, with 17 bases between them. The CDR3 is 14 amino acids. Based on the CDR3 plus reference TRBV5-1 and TRBJ1-2, the full variable domain is KAGVTQTPRYLIKTRGQQVTLSCSPISGHRSVSWYQQTPGQGLQFLFEYFSETQRNKGNFPGRFSGRQFSNSRSEMNVSTLELGDSALYLCASSLPTAYEDYTFGSGTRLTVV.

This chain joins TRBV29-1 and TRBJ2-3, with TRBD1 matching 9 bases. The CDR3 has 16 residues. The V gene end was trimmed by 0 bases and the J gene end by 4 bases; junction bases not matched to a gene: 8. Germline V gives CDR1 SQVTM, CDR2 ANQGSEA. The CDR3 nucleotides are TGCAGCGTTGAAGACCGGGGACAGGGAGAACCAGATACGCAGTATTTT. Translated: CSVEDRGQGEPDTQYF.

V usage is TRBV7-9 and J usage is TRBJ2-7; 7 bases match TRBD1. There are 14 residues in the CDR3. The V gene end was trimmed by 5 bases and the J gene end by 2 bases; junction bases not matched to a gene: 6. CDR1 and CDR2 from the germline V gene are SEHNR and FQNEAQ (reference sequence). CDR3 sequence: CASSLGTAAYEQYF. CDR3 coding DNA: TGTGCCAGCAGCCTCGGGACAGCGGCCTACGAGCAGTACTTC.

In this sample, this clone turned up a few times. This rearrangement joins TRBV4-3 to TRBJ2-7; TRBD2 is a possible D gene (5 bases). This CDR3 is built from 15 residues. Trimming took 2 bases from V and 0 from J, leaving 11 bases between them. The germline CDR1 and CDR2 sequences are LGHNA and YSLEER. CDR3 coding DNA: TGCGCCAGCAGCCAATTCGGTGAGGGCTCCTACGAGCAGTACTTC. Protein product: CASSQFGEGSYEQYF.

This clone was detected only a few times. Other nucleotide sequences in the sample specify the same CDR3. V usage is TRBV5-1 and J usage is TRBJ2-5; D gene ambiguous. The V gene lost 4 bases and the J gene lost 3 bases, with 7 bases spanning the gap. This CDR3 has 12 amino acids. Germline-derived CDR1 and CDR2 are SGHRS and YFSETQ. DNA of the CDR3: TGCGCCAGCAGCGGCGGCAAAGAGACCCAGTACTTC. It codes for CASSGGKETQYF.

In this sample, this clone turned up a few times. The rearrangement joins TRBV15 to TRBJ2-5, with a possible D match to TRBD1 (6 bases). V was cut by 1 base and J by 5 bases, with 14 bases left in between. This CDR3 contains 15 residues. The germline gives CDR1 LNHNV, CDR2 YYDKDF (reference sequence). CDR3 nucleotide sequence: TGTGCCACCAGCAGAGCTCAGGGGTCTTGGGAGACCCAGTACTTC. It yields the protein CATSRAQGSWETQYF.

The J gene is TRBJ2-3, the V gene TRBV29-1; D is possibly TRBD1 (6 bases). This CDR3 region has 15 residues. V lost 1 base to trimming and J lost 0 bases, with 11 bases between them. In germline, CDR1 is SQVTM, CDR2 ANQGSEA. CDR3 DNA sequence: TGCAGCGTTGAAGGACAGGTGCTTAGCACAGATACGCAGTATTTT. Amino acids: CSVEGQVLSTDTQYF.

The rearrangement uses TRBV4-3 and TRBJ1-5; a weak D match, TRBD1 (6 bases). Germline assignment: CDR1 LGHNA and CDR2 YSLEER. The CDR3 length is 14 residues. Deletions cut 4 bases from V and 2 bases from J, with 9 bases between. The CDR3 DNA sequence: TGCGCCAGCAGCCGGGGGGGCGGCAATCAGCCCCAGCATTTT. Residues: CASSRGGGNQPQHF.